The clone carrying this T cell receptor (beta chain) was picked up many times. Antigen unknown. These data originate in a study of metastatic and nonmetastatic thyroid tumors. Study-wide context: Peripheral blood and tumor or nodule samples from malignant and benign thyroid patients were compared. Points from the study as a whole: A significant increase in TCR beta diversity was reportedly seen in malignant thyroid tumors relative to benign nodules, in blood and tumor.

Original data processing: Using the CDR3 differences seen across clinicopathological groups, the authors built a distant-metastasis classifier for papillary thyroid cancer, which was meant to discriminate distant-metastatic patients. TCRdb reassembled clones from the PCR reads with MiXCR. Clone size and V and J calls follow TCRdb, not the original study. The profile shows about 39,000 clones, 12% of them singletons. Every patient underwent thyroid surgery untreated. The CDR3 covers 13 residues. CDR1 is SGHTA and CDR2 is FQGNSA in the germline V gene. V was shortened by 4 bases and J by 4 bases, with 11 bases between the two germline ends.

The source material was blood. This receptor was obtained from a male donor with papillary thyroid cancer or a benign thyroid nodule (not recorded which). Some clones in this sample may be carry-over from other donors' samples. The V and J genes are TRBV7-2 and TRBJ2-7; D ambiguous. This CDR3 reads CASSSPKGYEQYF. CDR3 nucleotides: TGTGCCAGCAGCTCTCCAAAAGGGTACGAGCAGTACTTC.